This T cell receptor beta chain derives from a study of metastatic and nonmetastatic thyroid tumors. Study overall: Repertoires from malignant and benign thyroid patients were compared across blood and tumor or nodule tissue.

The entire patient cohort was treatment-naive prior to thyroid surgery. This clone was observed a handful of times. Its target is not known. A much larger clone lies one base from this, so it may be a read error. In germline, CDR1 is MRHNA, CDR2 SNTAGT. Trimming pared 5 bases from V and 0 bases from J, leaving 14 bases between. The CDR3 loop spans 16 amino acids. Study conclusions and caveats: Reported TCR beta diversity, measured in blood and tumor, was significantly higher for malignant thyroid tumors than for benign nodules.

In the authors' methods: Variation in CDR3 across clinicopathological groups served as the basis for constructing a distant-metastasis classifier in papillary thyroid cancer. TCRdb re-called clones via MiXCR from the PCR reads. None of the V and J calls come from the authors' own analysis; TCRdb made them. The table lists roughly 71,000 clones, around 20% of them singletons. This chain joins TRBV6-4 and TRBJ2-4; perhaps TRBD1 as D (6 bases). The TCR was taken from a female donor with papillary thyroid cancer or a benign thyroid nodule (not recorded which). Some clones in this sample may be carry-over from other donors' samples. The sample was blood. CDR3 residues: CASSSFGQIAKNIQYF. CDR3 sequence (DNA): TGTGCCAGCAGTTCCTTTGGACAGATAGCCAAAAACATTCAGTACTTC.